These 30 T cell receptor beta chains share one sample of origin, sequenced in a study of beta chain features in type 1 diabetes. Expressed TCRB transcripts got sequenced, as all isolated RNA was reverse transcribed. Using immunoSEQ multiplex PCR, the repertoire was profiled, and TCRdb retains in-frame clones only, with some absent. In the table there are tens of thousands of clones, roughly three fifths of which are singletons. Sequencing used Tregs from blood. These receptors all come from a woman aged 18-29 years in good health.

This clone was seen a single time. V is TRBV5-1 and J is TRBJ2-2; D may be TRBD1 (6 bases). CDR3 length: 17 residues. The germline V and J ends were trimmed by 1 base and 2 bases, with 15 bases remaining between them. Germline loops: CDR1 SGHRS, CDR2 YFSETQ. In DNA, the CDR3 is TGCGCCAGCAGCTTGCGGTCTCAGGGGCTTAACACCGGGGAGCTGTTTTTT. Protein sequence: CASSLRSQGLNTGELFF.

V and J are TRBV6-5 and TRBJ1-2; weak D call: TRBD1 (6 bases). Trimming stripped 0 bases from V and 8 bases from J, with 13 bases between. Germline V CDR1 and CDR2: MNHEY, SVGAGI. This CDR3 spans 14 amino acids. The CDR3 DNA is TGTGCCAGCAGTTACTCTACCAGGGGAAGGGGCTACACCTTC. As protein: CASSYSTRGRGYTF.

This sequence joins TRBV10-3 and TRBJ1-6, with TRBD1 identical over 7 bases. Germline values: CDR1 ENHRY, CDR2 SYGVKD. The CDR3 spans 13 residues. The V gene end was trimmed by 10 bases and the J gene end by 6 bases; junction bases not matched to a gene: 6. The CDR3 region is CATRQGPNSPLHF. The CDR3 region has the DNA TGTGCCACCCGACAGGGCCCTAATTCACCCCTCCACTTT.

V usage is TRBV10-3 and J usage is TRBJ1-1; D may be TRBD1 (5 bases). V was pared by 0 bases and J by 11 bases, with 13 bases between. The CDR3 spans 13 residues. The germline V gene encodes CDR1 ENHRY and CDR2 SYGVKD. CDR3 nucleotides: TGTGCCATCAGTGAGTCAGGTGGGGCCATCGCTTTCTTT. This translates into CAISESGGAIAFF.

The CDR3 protein is CASSPLAGMNTEAFF. In DNA, the CDR3 is TGTGCCAGCTCACCATTGGCGGGGATGAACACTGAAGCTTTCTTT. The rearrangement joins TRBV18 to TRBJ1-1; D gene unclear. Germline V gives CDR1 KGHSH, CDR2 LQKENI. V was cut by 2 bases and J by 0 bases, with 10 bases left in between. The CDR3 covers 15 residues. The full variable domain, completed using reference TRBV18 and TRBJ1-1, is NAGVMQNPRHLVRRRGQEARLRCSPMKGHSHVYWYRQLPEEGLKFMVYLQKENIIDESGMPKERFSAEFPKEGPSILRIQQVVRGDSAAYFCASSPLAGMNTEAFFGQGTRLTVV.

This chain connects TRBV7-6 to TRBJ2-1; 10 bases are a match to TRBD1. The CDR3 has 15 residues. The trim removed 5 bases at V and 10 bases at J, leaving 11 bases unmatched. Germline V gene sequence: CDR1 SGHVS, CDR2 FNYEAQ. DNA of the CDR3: TGTGCCAGCAGCGCGCCCCGGGACAGGGGACCCGAGCAGTTCTTC. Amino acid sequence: CASSAPRDRGPEQFF.

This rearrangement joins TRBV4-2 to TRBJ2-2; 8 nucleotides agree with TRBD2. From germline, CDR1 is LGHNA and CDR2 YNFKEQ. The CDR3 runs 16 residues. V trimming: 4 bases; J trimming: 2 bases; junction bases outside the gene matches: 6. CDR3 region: CASSPRLAGNTGELFF. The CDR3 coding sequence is TGTGCCAGCAGCCCCCGCCTAGCGGGTAACACCGGGGAGCTGTTTTTT.

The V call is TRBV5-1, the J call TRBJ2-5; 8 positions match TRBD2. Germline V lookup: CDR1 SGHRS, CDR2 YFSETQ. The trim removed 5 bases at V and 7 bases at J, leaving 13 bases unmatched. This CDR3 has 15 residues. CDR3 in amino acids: CASSMELAGFGTQYF. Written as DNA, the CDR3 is TGCGCCAGCAGTATGGAGCTAGCGGGCTTTGGGACCCAGTACTTC.

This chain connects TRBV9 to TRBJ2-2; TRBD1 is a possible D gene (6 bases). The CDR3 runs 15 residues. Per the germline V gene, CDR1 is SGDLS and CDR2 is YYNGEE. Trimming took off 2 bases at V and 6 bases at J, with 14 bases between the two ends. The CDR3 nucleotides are TGTGCCAGCAGCGTGCAGGGGACCGCCGCCGGGGAGCTGTTTTTT. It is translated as CASSVQGTAAGELFF.

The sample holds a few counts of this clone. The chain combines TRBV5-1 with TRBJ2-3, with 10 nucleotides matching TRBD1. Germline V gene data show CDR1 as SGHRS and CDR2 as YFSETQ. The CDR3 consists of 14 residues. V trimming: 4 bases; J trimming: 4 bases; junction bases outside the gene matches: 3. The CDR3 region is CASSMTGGPDTQYF. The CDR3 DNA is TGCGCCAGCAGCATGACAGGGGGCCCAGATACGCAGTATTTT.

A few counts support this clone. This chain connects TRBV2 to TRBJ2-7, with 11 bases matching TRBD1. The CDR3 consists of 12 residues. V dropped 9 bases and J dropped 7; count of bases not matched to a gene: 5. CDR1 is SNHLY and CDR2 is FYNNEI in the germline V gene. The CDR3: CASRDRGSEQYF. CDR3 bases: TGTGCCAGTCGGGACAGGGGGAGTGAGCAGTACTTC.

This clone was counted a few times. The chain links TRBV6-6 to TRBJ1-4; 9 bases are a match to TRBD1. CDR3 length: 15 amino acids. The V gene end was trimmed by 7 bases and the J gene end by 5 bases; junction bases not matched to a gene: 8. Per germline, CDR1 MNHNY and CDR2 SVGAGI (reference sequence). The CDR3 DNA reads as TGTGCCAGCATGAGACCACAGGGGGCAAATGAAAAACTGTTTTTT. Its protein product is CASMRPQGANEKLFF.

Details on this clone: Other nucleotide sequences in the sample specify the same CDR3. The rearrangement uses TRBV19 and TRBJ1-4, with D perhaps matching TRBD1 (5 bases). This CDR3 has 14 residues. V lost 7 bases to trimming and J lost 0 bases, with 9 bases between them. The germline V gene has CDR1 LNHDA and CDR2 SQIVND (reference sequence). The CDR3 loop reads CASTGGATNEKLFF. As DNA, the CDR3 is TGTGCCAGTACCGGGGGTGCAACTAATGAAAAACTGTTTTTT.

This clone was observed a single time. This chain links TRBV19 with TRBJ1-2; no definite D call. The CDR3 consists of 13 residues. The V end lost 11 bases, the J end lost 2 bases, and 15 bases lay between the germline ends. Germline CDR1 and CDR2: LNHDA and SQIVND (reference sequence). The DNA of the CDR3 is TGTGCCTCCCGGCCGGGGTCGAACTATGGCTACACCTTC. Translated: CASRPGSNYGYTF. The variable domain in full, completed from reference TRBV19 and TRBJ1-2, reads DGGITQSPKYLFRKEGQNVTLSCEQNLNHDAMYWYRQDPGQGLRLIYYSQIVNDFQKGDIAEGYSVSREKKESFPLTVTSAQKNPTAFYLCASRPGSNYGYTFGSGTRLTVV.

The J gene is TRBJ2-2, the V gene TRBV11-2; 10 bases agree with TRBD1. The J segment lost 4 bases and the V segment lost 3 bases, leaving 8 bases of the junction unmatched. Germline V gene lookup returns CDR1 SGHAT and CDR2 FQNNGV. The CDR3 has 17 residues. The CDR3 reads CASSLDRTGGFTGELFF. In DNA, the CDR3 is TGTGCCAGCAGCTTGGACCGGACAGGGGGATTCACCGGGGAGCTGTTTTTT.

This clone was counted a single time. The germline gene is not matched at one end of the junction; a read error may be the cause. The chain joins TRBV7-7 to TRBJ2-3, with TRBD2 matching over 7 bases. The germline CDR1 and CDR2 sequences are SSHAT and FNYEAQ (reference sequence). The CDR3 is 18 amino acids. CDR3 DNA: TGTGCTAGCAGCTTAGAGGGAAAGCGGGGTTGGGGCACAGATACGCAGTATTTT. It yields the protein CASSLEGKRGWGTDTQYF.

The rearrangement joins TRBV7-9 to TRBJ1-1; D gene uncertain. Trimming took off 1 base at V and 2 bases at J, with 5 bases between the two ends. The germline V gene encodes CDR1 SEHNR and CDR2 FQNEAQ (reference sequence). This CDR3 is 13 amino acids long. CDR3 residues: CASSLEPNTEAFF. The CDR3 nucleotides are TGTGCCAGCAGCTTAGAGCCAAACACTGAAGCTTTCTTT.

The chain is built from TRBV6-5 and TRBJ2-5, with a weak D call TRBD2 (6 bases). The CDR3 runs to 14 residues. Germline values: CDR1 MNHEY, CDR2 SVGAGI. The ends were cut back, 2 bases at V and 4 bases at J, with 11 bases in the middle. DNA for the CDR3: TGTGCCAGCAGTTACGGTCGCGGGGCAGAGACCCAGTACTTC. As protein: CASSYGRGAETQYF.

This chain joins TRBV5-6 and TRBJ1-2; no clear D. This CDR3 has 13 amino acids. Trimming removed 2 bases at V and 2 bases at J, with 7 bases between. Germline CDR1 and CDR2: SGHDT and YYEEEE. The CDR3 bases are TGTGCCAGCAGCTTAAGCCGGAACTATGGCTACACCTTC. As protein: CASSLSRNYGYTF.

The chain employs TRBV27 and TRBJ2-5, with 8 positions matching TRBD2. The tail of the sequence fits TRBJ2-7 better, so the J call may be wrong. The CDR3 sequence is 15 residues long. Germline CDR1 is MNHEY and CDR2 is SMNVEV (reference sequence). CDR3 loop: CASSSPQRETYEQYF. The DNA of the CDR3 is TGTGCCAGCAGTTCCCCCCAGCGGGAGACCTACGAGCAGTACTTC.

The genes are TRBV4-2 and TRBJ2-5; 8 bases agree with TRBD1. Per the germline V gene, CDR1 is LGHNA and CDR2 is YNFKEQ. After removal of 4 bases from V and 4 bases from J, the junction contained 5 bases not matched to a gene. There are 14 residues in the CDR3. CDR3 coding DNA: TGTGCCAGCAGCCCCGGGACAGGAGGAGAGACCCAGTACTTC. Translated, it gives CASSPGTGGETQYF.

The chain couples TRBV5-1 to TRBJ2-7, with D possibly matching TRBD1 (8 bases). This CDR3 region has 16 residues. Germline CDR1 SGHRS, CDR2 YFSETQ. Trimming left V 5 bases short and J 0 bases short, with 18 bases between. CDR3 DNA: TGCGCCAGCAGAAGGTGGGGGGGACAGGACTCCTACGAGCAGTACTTC. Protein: CASRRWGGQDSYEQYF.

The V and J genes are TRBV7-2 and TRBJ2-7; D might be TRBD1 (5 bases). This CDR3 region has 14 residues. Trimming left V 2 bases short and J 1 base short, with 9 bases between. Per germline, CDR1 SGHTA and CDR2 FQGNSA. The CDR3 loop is CASSLSPGSYEQYF. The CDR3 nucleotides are TGTGCCAGCAGCTTATCCCCAGGGTCCTACGAGCAGTACTTC. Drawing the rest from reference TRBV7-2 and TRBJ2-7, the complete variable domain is GAGVSQSPSNKVTEKGKDVELRCDPISGHTALYWYRQSLGQGLEFLIYFQGNSAPDKSGLPSDRFSAERTGGSVSTLTIQRTQQEDSAVYLCASSLSPGSYEQYFGPGTRLTVT.

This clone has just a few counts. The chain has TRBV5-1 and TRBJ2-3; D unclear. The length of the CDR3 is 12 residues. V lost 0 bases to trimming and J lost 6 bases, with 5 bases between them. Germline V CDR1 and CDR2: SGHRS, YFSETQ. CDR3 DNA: TGCGCCAGCAGCTTGGGCGCGGATACGCAGTATTTT. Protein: CASSLGADTQYF.

The CDR3 sequence: CASSVTSGGYEQYF. Written as DNA, the CDR3 is TGTGCCAGCAGCGTGACTAGCGGGGGCTACGAGCAGTACTTC. The chain couples TRBV7-2 to TRBJ2-5; 12 bases agree with TRBD2. The assigned J gene may be wrong: the sequence end matches TRBJ2-7 better. The CDR3 sequence is 14 residues long. CDR1 and CDR2 (germline): SGHTA, FQGNSA.

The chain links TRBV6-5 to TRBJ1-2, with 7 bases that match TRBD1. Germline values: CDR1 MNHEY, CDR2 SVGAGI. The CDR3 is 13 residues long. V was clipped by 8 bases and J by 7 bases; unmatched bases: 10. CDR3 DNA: TGTGCCAGCTCAAGGGGGCTTTTGGGTGGCTACACCTTC. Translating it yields CASSRGLLGGYTF.

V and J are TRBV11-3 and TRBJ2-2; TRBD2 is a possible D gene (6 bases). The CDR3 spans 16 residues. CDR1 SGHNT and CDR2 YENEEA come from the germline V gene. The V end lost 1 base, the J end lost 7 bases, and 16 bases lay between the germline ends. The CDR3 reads CASSLASSGRNGELFF. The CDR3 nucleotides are TGTGCCAGCAGCTTAGCGTCGTCAGGGAGGAACGGGGAGCTGTTTTTT.

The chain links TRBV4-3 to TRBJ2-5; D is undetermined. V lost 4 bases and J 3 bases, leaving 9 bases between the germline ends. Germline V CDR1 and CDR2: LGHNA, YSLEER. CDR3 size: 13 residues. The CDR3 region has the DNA TGCGCCAGCAGCCGCACACGTGAAGAGACCCAGTACTTC. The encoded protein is CASSRTREETQYF.

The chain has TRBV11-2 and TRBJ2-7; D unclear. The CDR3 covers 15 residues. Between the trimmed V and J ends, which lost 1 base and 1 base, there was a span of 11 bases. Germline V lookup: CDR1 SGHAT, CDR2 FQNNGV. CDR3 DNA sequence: TGTGCCAGCAGCTTAGCTTTCCAGGCTTCCTACGAGCAGTACTTC. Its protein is CASSLAFQASYEQYF.

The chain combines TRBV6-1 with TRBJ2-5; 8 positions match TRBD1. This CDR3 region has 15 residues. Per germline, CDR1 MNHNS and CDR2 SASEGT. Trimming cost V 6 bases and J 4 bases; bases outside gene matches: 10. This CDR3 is CASRSGQGALETQYF. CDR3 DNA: TGTGCCAGCAGATCGGGGCAGGGGGCACTAGAGACCCAGTACTTC.